The 21 T cell receptor beta chains below all came from one sample that was sequenced in a study of T cells after yellow fever vaccination. One entry per CDR3 protein, called by TCRdb with MiXCR from the 5' RACE reads. The sample holds 100,000 to 150,000 distinct CDR3 sequences, about 7.4% seen once. The sample in question was CD4+ T cells sorted from PBMCs, obtained more than 8 days after the first yellow fever vaccination. Source of these receptors: a man younger than 35 who received the YFV17D yellow fever vaccine.

Ten or more counts support this clonotype. This sequence joins TRBV5-1 and TRBJ2-5; TRBD2 matches 7 bases. J gave up 5 bases and V 1 base, and 8 bases lay outside the gene matches. Germline loops: CDR1 SGHRS, CDR2 YFSETQ. The CDR3 has 15 amino acids. The DNA of the CDR3 is TGCGCCAGCAGCTTGCTTCCGGGGGGAGGTGAGACCCAGTACTTC. The encoded protein is CASSLLPGGGETQYF.

On this clonotype: A read error may be the cause here, since a much bigger clone is one base away. The CDR3 nucleotides read TGCAGTGCAGAGGACACAATTGACTTCACAGATACGCAGTATTTT. Its translation is CSAEDTIDFTDTQYF. The V gene is TRBV20-1, the J gene TRBJ2-3; possible D gene TRBD1, 5 bases. CDR1 DFQATT and CDR2 SNEGSKA come from the germline V gene (reference sequence). Trimming pared 6 bases from V and 2 bases from J, leaving 18 bases between. The CDR3 extends over 15 amino acids.

At least ten counts were recorded for this clonotype. The gene calls are TRBV18 and TRBJ2-7; TRBD1 agrees at 8 bases. CDR1 KGHSH and CDR2 LQKENI come from the germline V gene. Germline trimming cut 5 bases from V and 1 base from J; bases unmatched to any gene: 4. The CDR3 is 14 residues long. The CDR3 here is CASSVDRVSYEQYF. The CDR3 DNA sequence: TGTGCCAGCTCAGTGGACAGGGTGTCCTACGAGCAGTACTTC.

To note about this clonotype: A read error is possible here, since a much larger clone lies one base away. The chain carries TRBV28 and TRBJ1-6; no clear D. The CDR3 length is 16 residues. CDR1 and CDR2 (germline): MDHEN, SYDVKM. The germline V and J ends were trimmed by 4 bases and 4 bases, with 14 bases remaining between them. In nucleotides, the CDR3 is TGTGCCAGCAGTTCGGGAGCAGCATTTTATAATTCACCCCTCCACTTT. It yields the protein CASSSGAAFYNSPLHF.

This clonotype was recorded a few times. The chain is built from TRBV5-1 and TRBJ2-5; the match to TRBD2 covers 11 bases. V was pared by 7 bases and J by 4 bases, with 12 bases of the junction left unmatched. In germline, CDR1 is SGHRS, CDR2 YFSETQ. The CDR3 has 16 residues. CDR3 DNA: TGCGCCAGCCGGCGGATAGTAGCGGGGGGGCCAGAGACCCAGTACTTC. Translating gives CASRRIVAGGPETQYF.

This clonotype was found many times. The V and J genes are TRBV15 and TRBJ2-5; no clear D. The CDR3 is 12 amino acids. Trimming took 0 bases from V and 5 from J, leaving 4 bases between them. Germline CDR1 is LNHNV and CDR2 is YYDKDF (reference sequence). As DNA, the CDR3 is TGTGCCACCAGCAGAGATGTGGAGACCCAGTACTTC. This translates into CATSRDVETQYF.

This clonotype was counted many times. The V gene is TRBV28, the J gene TRBJ1-1; D is uncertain. Per the germline V gene, CDR1 is MDHEN and CDR2 is SYDVKM. The V gene lost 3 bases and the J gene lost 11 bases, with 10 bases spanning the gap. The CDR3 is made up of 11 amino acids. The CDR3 DNA reads TGTGCCAGCAGTTTGAACCGCGTGGCTTTCTTT. Its translation: CASSLNRVAFF.

This clonotype was recorded many times. The rearrangement links TRBV25-1 to TRBJ2-3, with D possibly TRBD1 on 5 matching bases. Germline values: CDR1 MGHDK, CDR2 SYGVNS. The V end lost 7 bases, the J end lost 1 base, and 6 bases lay between the germline ends. The CDR3 spans 12 residues. The CDR3 protein is CASIQGTDTQYF. The CDR3 DNA sequence: TGTGCCAGCATACAGGGCACAGATACGCAGTATTTT.

This clonotype was picked up many times. This chain links TRBV24-1 with TRBJ2-3; D gene ambiguous. The CDR3 runs 16 residues. The ends were cut back, 4 bases at V and 3 bases at J, with 16 bases in the middle. Per germline, CDR1 KGHDR and CDR2 SFDVKD. The CDR3 loop reads CATSEPTASETDTQYF. The DNA of the CDR3 is TGTGCCACCAGTGAGCCAACCGCCTCGGAGACAGATACGCAGTATTTT.

This clonotype was observed at least ten times. The V gene is TRBV7-9, the J gene TRBJ2-7; weak D call: TRBD1 (7 bases). This CDR3 is 15 amino acids long. Per germline, CDR1 SEHNR and CDR2 FQNEAQ (reference sequence). V was trimmed by 5 bases and J by 3 bases, leaving 17 bases between them. CDR3 bases: TGTGCCAGCAGCCCAGGACAGGTGGGGGGCTACGAGCAGTACTTC. Translating it yields CASSPGQVGGYEQYF. Variable domain in full (rest from reference TRBV7-9 and TRBJ2-7): DTGVSQNPRHKITKRGQNVTFRCDPISEHNRLYWYRQTLGQGPEFLTYFQNEAQLEKSRLLSDRFSAERPKGSFSTLEIQRTEQGDSAMYLCASSPGQVGGYEQYFGPGTRLTVT.

This clonotype was picked up many times. The V and J genes are TRBV5-8 and TRBJ2-7; the D is unclear. Trimming stripped 3 bases from V and 5 bases from J, with 9 bases between. CDR1 and CDR2 from the germline V gene are SGHTS and YDEGEE. This CDR3 comprises 12 residues. This CDR3 is CASSSGSHEQYF. The CDR3 nucleotides read TGTGCCAGCAGCTCCGGGTCTCACGAGCAGTACTTC.

This clonotype was found a few times. The V call is TRBV19, the J call TRBJ1-1, with 8 nucleotides matching TRBD1. The germline gives CDR1 LNHDA, CDR2 SQIVND (reference sequence). The CDR3 length is 14 residues. The ends lost 3 bases at V and 2 bases at J; junction bases unmatched: 2. DNA of the CDR3: TGTGCCAGTAGTATGGGACAGGTAAACACTGAAGCTTTCTTT. Amino acids: CASSMGQVNTEAFF. Filled out from reference TRBV19 and TRBJ1-1, the complete variable domain reads DGGITQSPKYLFRKEGQNVTLSCEQNLNHDAMYWYRQDPGQGLRLIYYSQIVNDFQKGDIAEGYSVSREKKESFPLTVTSAQKNPTAFYLCASSMGQVNTEAFFGQGTRLTVV.

This clonotype was picked up many times. As DNA, the CDR3 is TGTGCCAGCAGCTTGCTAGCGGGGGGGCCGGGAACCGGGGAGCTGTTTTTT. Residues: CASSLLAGGPGTGELFF. The chain links TRBV11-2 to TRBJ2-2, with 12 bases aligning to TRBD2. Germline CDR1 reads SGHAT; CDR2 reads FQNNGV. The CDR3 is 17 amino acids. Trimming removed 3 bases from V and 5 bases from J; junction bases left unmatched: 7.

Many counts were recorded for this clonotype. The gene calls are TRBV18 and TRBJ2-1; the D gene is possibly TRBD2 (6 bases). Per germline, CDR1 KGHSH and CDR2 LQKENI. V was shortened by 1 base and J by 4 bases, with 11 bases between the two germline ends. The length of the CDR3 is 15 residues. The CDR3 loop reads CASSPLAGLYNEQFF. In DNA form, the CDR3 reads TGTGCCAGCTCACCACTCGCGGGGCTTTACAATGAGCAGTTCTTC.

The sample holds many counts of this clonotype. The DNA of the CDR3 is TGCGCCAGCAGCCAAGAGCTGGTACCGGGTGAAGAGACCCAGTACTTC. The encoded protein is CASSQELVPGEETQYF. The chain recombines TRBV4-3 with TRBJ2-5; D gene uncertain. The V and J ends lost 0 bases and 3 bases respectively, with 14 bases between them. CDR3 length: 16 amino acids. Looked up from germline, CDR1 is LGHNA and CDR2 is YSLEER.

This clonotype was observed a handful of times. The chain links TRBV7-8 to TRBJ2-5; 15 bases fit TRBD2. V gave up 6 bases and J gave up 4 bases; unmatched junction bases: 3. This CDR3 is built from 15 residues. CDR1 SGHVS and CDR2 FQNEAQ come from the germline V gene. The chain's CDR3 is CASRWTSGGAETQYF. The CDR3 region has the DNA TGTGCCAGCAGGTGGACTAGCGGGGGGGCAGAGACCCAGTACTTC.

The chain uses TRBV18 and TRBJ1-1, with 7 bases fitting TRBD1. Trimming took 3 bases from V and 0 from J; bases not matched to a gene: 7. The CDR3 has 16 residues. The germline CDR1 and CDR2 sequences are KGHSH and LQKENI. CDR3 in amino acids: CASSPGTVFMNTEAFF. The CDR3 DNA follows: TGTGCCAGCTCACCGGGGACAGTTTTCATGAACACTGAAGCTTTCTTT.

This clonotype was seen many times. V gene TRBV7-2 combines with J gene TRBJ2-7; the D gene is possibly TRBD2 (7 bases). Trimming pared 7 bases from V and 6 bases from J, leaving 19 bases between. CDR1 is SGHTA and CDR2 is FQGNSA in the germline V gene. This CDR3 region has 14 residues. The CDR3 DNA follows: TGTGCCAGCACGCGCTGGGGGGGCGCGGGCGAGCAGTACTTC. Translated, it gives CASTRWGGAGEQYF.

This clonotype appeared many times. The CDR3 nucleotides are TGTGCCAGCAGCCTCCGACCCACCGGGACTGGATCTAACTATGGCTACACCTTC. Its protein product is CASSLRPTGTGSNYGYTF. This chain joins TRBV5-6 and TRBJ1-2; D perhaps matches TRBD1 (5 bases). Germline V gene sequence: CDR1 SGHDT, CDR2 YYEEEE. The CDR3 has 18 amino acids. V gave up 4 bases and J gave up 0 bases, with 22 bases separating them.

This clonotype was counted at least ten times. The chain uses TRBV6-5 and TRBJ1-1; possibly TRBD1 for D (6 bases). V dropped 6 bases and J dropped 7 bases, with 12 bases sitting between them. CDR3 size: 12 residues. CDR1 MNHEY and CDR2 SVGAGI come from the germline V gene. CDR3 in DNA: TGTGCCAGCAGACAGGGTTTAGGTGAAGCTTTCTTT. Amino acid sequence: CASRQGLGEAFF.

This clonotype was counted at least ten times. This chain connects TRBV4-1 to TRBJ2-1; D gene uncertain. V lost 2 bases and J lost 2, with 10 bases in between. CDR1 and CDR2 from the germline V gene are MGHRA and YSYEKL. This CDR3 contains 15 residues. The CDR3 coding sequence is TGCGCCAGCAGCCAAAGGGTAGTTGCCTACAATGAGCAGTTCTTC. Translating gives CASSQRVVAYNEQFF.